This T cell receptor (beta chain) was sequenced for a study of blood T cell repertoires in COVID-19. Study context: Sites across the United States, Italy and Spain contributed samples from acute and convalescent COVID-19.

Trimming pared 10 bases from V and 6 bases from J, leaving 15 bases between. CDR3 length: 12 residues. Germline V lookup: CDR1 SNHLY, CDR2 FYNNEI. Sequencing was performed with immunoSEQ multiplex PCR; in TCRdb, only in-frame clones are kept and a portion is missing. The sample has under 250,000 clones; 80% to 90% are singletons. Sequencing used peripheral blood. The sequence was collected from a man aged 45 to 65 with active or convalescent COVID-19. The chain combines TRBV2 with TRBJ1-1; D is unresolved. CDR3 residues: CATEGRWAEAFF. The CDR3 region has the DNA TGTGCCACCGAGGGTAGGTGGGCTGAAGCTTTCTTT. Drawing the rest from reference TRBV2 and TRBJ1-1, the complete variable domain is EPEVTQTPSHQVTQMGQEVILRCVPISNHLYFYWYRQILGQKVEFLVSFYNNEISEKSEIFDDQFSVERPDGSNFTLKIRSTKLEDSAMYFCATEGRWAEAFFGQGTRLTVV.